This TCR beta chain was captured in a study of blood T cell repertoires in COVID-19 (TCRdb year 2020). Regarding the study in general: Collaborator samples came from the United States, Italy and Spain and covered acute and convalescent phases of COVID-19. The material from the prospective study consisted of cDNA or gDNA derived from T cells, B-cell-depleted T cells, or PBMCs. The dataset comprised deeply sampled blood TCRbeta repertoires from subjects exposed to, actively infected with, or recovered from COVID-19. The repertoires were made available in a free public database intended to serve as a resource for research on the immune response to SARS-CoV-2. The samples were drawn from two sources: the first 160 participants of the ongoing ImmuneRACE study, and 1,254 subjects contributed by 6 global collaborators. A de-identified subject ID, COVID-19 status, age in years and sex were almost always included in the sample metadata. Where available, HLA class I and class II types were taken from metadata supplied by the sample provider and were not determined by assay-based typing. The investigation overall reported the following: The quantity of clinical and demographic metadata differed by source and by participant and was supplied without curation.

From its cysteine to its phenylalanine, the CDR3 spans 14 amino acids. Solely the CDR3 DNA is kept, with 42 bases framed from the first base. Per the germline V gene, MGHRA is the CDR1 and YSYEKL is the CDR2. At the junction V is shortened by 2 bases and J by 1 base, with 9 bases in between. The immunoSEQ Assay, a bias-controlled multiplex PCR, was used to amplify TCRbeta CDR3 regions from genomic DNA. The original pipeline was this. The number of nucleated cells in each sample was estimated from the amplification of reference gene primers within the assay. To quantify the absolute abundance of each unique TCRbeta CDR3 rearrangement, sequence reads were collapsed and filtered. Productive Simpson clonality was computed per sample as the square root of Simpson's diversity index over productive rearrangements. Imported from immuneACCESS, the table was reduced by TCRdb to in-frame sequences with V and J called. These copies leave out some clones; in studies compared against another copy, an unresolved V gene accounts for under half, and the cause of the remainder is not known. Clone size and V and J calls were adopted from that table, with D and trimming inferred from the DNA. For this sample the table gives 250,000 to 350,000 clones, of which approximately 91% were detected only once. The ten largest clones represent about 1% of the sample.

Comments on this clone: Its antigen has not been determined. Base-call qualities are not available, and no considerably larger clone is one nucleotide away.

Enrolling through a virtual design, the prospective study's participants ranged in age from about 18 to 89 years and lived across roughly 23 United States geographic areas. In the prospective study, cohorts were assigned on the basis of participant-reported clinical history obtained from a screening survey and a study questionnaire. For ImmuneRACE Cohort 3, a participant was defined as recovered based on two consecutive negative NP/OP PCR tests, clearance by a healthcare professional, or resolution of symptoms. In the prospective study, whole blood, serum and a nasopharyngeal or oropharyngeal swab were collected from each participant by mobile phlebotomists. Prospective study participants could optionally give additional blood draws and questionnaires over an approximately 2-month period. Before DNA extraction, blood samples from the prospective study were shipped at room temperature or frozen.

The sequencing sample was made of PBMCs or T cells enriched from blood (not recorded which). The sequence was obtained from a woman in her twenties or thirties who had recovered from COVID-19. This receptor chain uses TRBV4-1 and TRBJ2-7; TRBD2 is a weak D gene call, 5 bases matching. The DNA is as follows: TGCGCCAGCAGCCAAAACGGGGAATCCTACGAGCAGTACTTC. Its protein is CASSQNGESYEQYF.